The 6 T cell receptor beta chains in this list originate from one sample, sequenced in a study of blood T cell repertoires in COVID-19. Sequencing was performed with immunoSEQ multiplex PCR; in TCRdb, only in-frame clones are kept and a portion is missing. The table shows hundreds of thousands of clones, with 85% to 90% occurring only once. Sequencing input: peripheral blood. These receptors were taken from a woman younger than 35 with acute or convalescent COVID-19.

The chain combines TRBV3-1 (or the pseudogene TRBV3-2) with TRBJ1-2; unclear D gene. V was shortened by 4 bases and J by 3 bases, with 6 bases between the two germline ends. This CDR3 has 12 amino acids. Looked up from germline, CDR1 is LGHDT and CDR2 is YNNKEL (reference sequence). For the CDR3, the DNA is TGTGCCAGCAGCCTGCGGGACTATGGCTACACCTTC. It specifies CASSLRDYGYTF.

On this clone: A read error may produce the germline difference seen at one junction end. The J gene is TRBJ1-1, the V gene TRBV5-4; D may be TRBD1 (5 bases). Per the germline V gene, CDR1 is SGHNT and CDR2 is YYREEE (reference sequence). The CDR3 contains 15 residues. CDR3 sequence: CTSSLRSGVNTEAFF. The CDR3 coding sequence is TGTACCAGCAGCTTGAGATCGGGGGTGAACACTGAAGCTTTCTTT.

V gene TRBV12-3 or TRBV12-4 combines with J gene TRBJ1-4; D remains unclear. This CDR3 spans 13 amino acids. V shed 2 bases and J shed 5 bases, with 6 bases lying between them. The CDR3 here is CASSLIRNEKLFF. The CDR3 DNA follows: TGTGCCAGCAGTTTAATTAGAAATGAAAAACTGTTTTTT.

This clone has a single count. The chain carries TRBV28 and TRBJ1-2, with D possibly matching TRBD1 (6 bases). The CDR3 is 13 residues long. The germline V gene has CDR1 MDHEN and CDR2 SYDVKM. Trimming took off 6 bases at V and 4 bases at J, with 12 bases between the two ends. CDR3 nucleotides: TGTGCCAGCAGCGAAGGGGGGGGCTATGGCTACACCTTC. It is translated as CASSEGGGYGYTF.

The table lists this clone with a few counts. Different DNA sequences within this sample yield the same CDR3. This chain links TRBV7-9 with TRBJ2-1; TRBD2 agrees at 8 bases. The germline CDR1 and CDR2 sequences are SEHNR and FQNEAQ (reference sequence). V lost 5 bases to trimming and J lost 4 bases; unmatched junction nucleotides: 7. The CDR3 contains 15 residues. CDR3 coding DNA: TGTGCCAGCAGCCCTAGGACGGGGGGGTACAATGAGCAGTTCTTC. Its translation: CASSPRTGGYNEQFF.

This chain links TRBV6-2 or TRBV6-3 with TRBJ2-3; D is perhaps TRBD2 (6 bases). Trimming took off 6 bases at V and 3 bases at J, with 13 bases between the two ends. The CDR3 totals 14 residues. Germline lookup yields CDR1 MNHEY and CDR2 SVGEGT. The CDR3 here is CASSRRDVTDTQYF. In nucleotides, the CDR3 is TGTGCCAGCAGCCGGCGGGATGTTACAGATACGCAGTATTTT.